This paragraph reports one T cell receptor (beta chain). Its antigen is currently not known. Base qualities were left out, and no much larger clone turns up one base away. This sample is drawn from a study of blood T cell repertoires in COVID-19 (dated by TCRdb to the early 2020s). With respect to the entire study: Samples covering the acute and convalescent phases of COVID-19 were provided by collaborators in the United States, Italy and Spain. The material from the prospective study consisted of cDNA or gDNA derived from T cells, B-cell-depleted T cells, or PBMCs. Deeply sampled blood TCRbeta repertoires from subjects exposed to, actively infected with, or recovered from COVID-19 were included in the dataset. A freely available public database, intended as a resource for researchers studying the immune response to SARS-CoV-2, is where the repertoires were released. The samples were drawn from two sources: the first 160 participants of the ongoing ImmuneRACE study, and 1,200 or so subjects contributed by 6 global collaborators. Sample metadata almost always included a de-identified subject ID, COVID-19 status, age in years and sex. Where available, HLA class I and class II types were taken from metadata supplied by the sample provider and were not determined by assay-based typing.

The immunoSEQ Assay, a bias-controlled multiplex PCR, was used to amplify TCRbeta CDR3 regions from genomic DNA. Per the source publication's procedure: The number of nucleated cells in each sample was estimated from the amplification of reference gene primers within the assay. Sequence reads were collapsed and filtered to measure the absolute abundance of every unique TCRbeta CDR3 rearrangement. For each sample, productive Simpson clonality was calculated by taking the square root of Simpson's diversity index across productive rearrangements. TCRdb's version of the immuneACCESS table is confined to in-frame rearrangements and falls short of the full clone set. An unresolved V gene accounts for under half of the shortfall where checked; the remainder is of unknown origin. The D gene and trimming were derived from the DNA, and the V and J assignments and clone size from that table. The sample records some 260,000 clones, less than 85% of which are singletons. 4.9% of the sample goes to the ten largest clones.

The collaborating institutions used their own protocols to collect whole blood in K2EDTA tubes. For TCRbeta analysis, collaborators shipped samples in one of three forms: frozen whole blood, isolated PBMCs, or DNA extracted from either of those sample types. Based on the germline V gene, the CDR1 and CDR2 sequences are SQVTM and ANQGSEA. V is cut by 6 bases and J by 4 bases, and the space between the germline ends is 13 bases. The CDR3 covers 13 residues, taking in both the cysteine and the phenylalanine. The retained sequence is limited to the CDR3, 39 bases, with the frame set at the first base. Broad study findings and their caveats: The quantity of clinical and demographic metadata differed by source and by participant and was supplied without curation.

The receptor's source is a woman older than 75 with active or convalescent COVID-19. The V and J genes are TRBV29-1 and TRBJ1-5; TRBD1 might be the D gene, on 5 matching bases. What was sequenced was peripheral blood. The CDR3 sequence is CSVAEGRNQPQHF. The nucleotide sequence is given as TGCAGCGTGGCTGAGGGGAGGAATCAGCCCCAGCATTTT. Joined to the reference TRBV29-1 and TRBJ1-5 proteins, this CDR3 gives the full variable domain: SAVISQKPSRDICQRGTSLTIQCQVDSQVTMMFWYRQQPGQSLTLIATANQGSEATYESGFVIDKFPISRPNLTFSTLTVSNMSPEDSSIYLCSVAEGRNQPQHFGDGTRLSIL.